The entry below describes one T cell receptor beta chain. Antigen: not known. The data belong to a study of cytomegalovirus exposure and HLA in healthy donors. Overall study findings and caveats: Reportedly, diagnosis of cytomegalovirus status by the classifier showed high specificity and sensitivity. The investigators catalogued about 170 TCR beta chains as cytomegalovirus-associated.

Trimming took 6 bases from V and 5 from J; bases not matched to a gene: 6. The CDR3 length is 14 residues. CDR1 and CDR2 from the germline V gene are MNHEY and SVGAGI. An approximately 130-subject validation cohort, separate from the approximately 670-subject first cohort, supplied the donors. Sequencing was performed with immunoSEQ multiplex PCR; in TCRdb, only in-frame clones are kept and a portion is missing. The table lists 150,000 to 200,000 clones, 75% to 95% of them singletons, with over 2.5% in the top ten. Sequenced input: PBMCs. J is TRBJ2-7 and V is TRBV6-5; 11 bases map to TRBD2. The sequence was obtained from a woman aged 18-30 years in good health and CMV-seropositive. As DNA, the CDR3 is TGTGCCAGCAGCCGACTAGCGGGATTTAACGAGCAGTACTTC. Protein sequence: CASSRLAGFNEQYF.